The 27 T cell receptor beta chains below all came from one sample that was sequenced in a study of T-cell memory formation after mild COVID-19. One entry per CDR3 protein, called by TCRdb with MiXCR from the 5' RACE reads. The sample comprises 400,000 to 500,000 distinct CDR3 sequences, about 19% of which are singletons, and 8.4% rests with the top ten. Sequencing was carried out using PBMCs or a T cell subset sorted from them (not recorded which). The receptor source for this set is an adult woman who had mild COVID-19 (a few samples of this study predate the infection). Cell type and time point are not known.

The chain combines TRBV5-1 with TRBJ2-3; 7 bases are a match to TRBD1. This CDR3 contains 15 residues. Germline values: CDR1 SGHRS, CDR2 YFSETQ. Losses at the gene ends were 2 bases for V and 2 bases for J; bases not matched to a gene: 5. The CDR3 loop is CASSLLGTATDTQYF. The CDR3 DNA is TGCGCCAGCAGCTTACTCGGGACAGCCACAGATACGCAGTATTTT.

The genes are TRBV20-1 and TRBJ2-7, with D perhaps matching TRBD1 (6 bases). V lost 3 bases and J 2 bases, leaving 14 bases between the germline ends. The CDR3 is 14 residues long. Germline CDR1 and CDR2: DFQATT and SNEGSKA (reference sequence). CDR3 loop: CSASSRAGAYEQYF. DNA of the CDR3: TGCAGTGCTAGTTCACGGGCAGGGGCCTACGAGCAGTACTTC.

The chain uses TRBV20-1 and TRBJ1-5; perhaps TRBD1 as D (6 bases). This CDR3 region has 14 residues. The germline V gene has CDR1 DFQATT and CDR2 SNEGSKA (reference sequence). With 5 bases removed from V and 4 bases from J, the gap between germline ends came to 15 bases. Here the CDR3 DNA reads TGCAGTGCTTGGGCAGGGGCTTTAAATCAGCCCCAGCATTTT. It encodes CSAWAGALNQPQHF.

J is TRBJ2-1 and V is TRBV12-3 or TRBV12-4; weak D call: TRBD1 (6 bases). The CDR3 totals 13 residues. The V end was cut by 5 bases, the J end by 5 bases, with 10 bases between. The CDR3 region has the DNA TGTGCCAGCAGTACAGGGCGGAACAATGAGCAGTTCTTC. Protein sequence: CASSTGRNNEQFF.

The V gene is TRBV3-1, the J gene TRBJ2-1; 9 bases are shared with TRBD1. CDR1 and CDR2 from the germline V gene are LGHDT and YNNKEL (reference sequence). The CDR3 covers 15 residues. V was pared by 4 bases and J by 4 bases, with 5 bases of the junction left unmatched. DNA for the CDR3: TGTGCCAGCAGCCGGGGACAGGGAGAGTACAATGAGCAGTTCTTC. It specifies CASSRGQGEYNEQFF.

The chain is built from TRBV5-1 and TRBJ2-3, with 7 positions matching TRBD1. The CDR3 contains 15 residues. Looked up from germline, CDR1 is SGHRS and CDR2 is YFSETQ. V lost 2 bases, J lost 2 bases, and 5 bases stayed unmatched. The CDR3 loop is CASSFRDSYTDTQYF. In DNA, the CDR3 is TGCGCCAGCAGCTTCCGGGACAGTTACACAGATACGCAGTATTTT.

This clonotype was observed a handful of times. The chain carries TRBV9 and TRBJ2-1; 7 nucleotides match TRBD1. CDR1 and CDR2 from the germline V gene are SGDLS and YYNGEE. The CDR3 covers 15 residues. The ends lost 2 bases at V and 7 bases at J; junction bases unmatched: 9. CDR3 protein: CASSVGQYLVNEQFF. In DNA, the CDR3 is TGTGCCAGCAGCGTGGGACAGTACCTGGTGAATGAGCAGTTCTTC.

Ten or more counts support this clonotype. The chain is built from TRBV12-3 or TRBV12-4 and TRBJ2-1, with 9 bases aligning to TRBD1. The V and J ends lost 6 bases and 1 base, in that order; junction bases with no gene match: 4. The CDR3 consists of 15 residues. CDR3 amino acids: CASRTQGASYNEQFF. CDR3 DNA sequence: TGTGCCAGCAGGACACAGGGGGCTTCCTACAATGAGCAGTTCTTC.

The chain employs TRBV24-1 and TRBJ2-3; 7 bases align to TRBD1. The CDR3 spans 15 residues. Per the germline V gene, CDR1 is KGHDR and CDR2 is SFDVKD. V lost 2 bases and J lost 8; bases outside the gene matches: 9. The CDR3 coding sequence is TGTGCCACCAGTGATTCCTGGACAGGCAGCCTTACGCAGTATTTT. Encoded protein: CATSDSWTGSLTQYF.

The V and J genes are TRBV4-3 and TRBJ2-7; D is ambiguous. V was shortened by 0 bases and J by 2 bases, with 14 bases between the two germline ends. Germline CDR1 reads LGHNA; CDR2 reads YSLEER. This CDR3 has 16 residues. The CDR3 DNA reads as TGCGCCAGCAGCCAAGATCGAGCTGGTGGCGCCTACGAGCAGTACTTC. Amino acid sequence: CASSQDRAGGAYEQYF.

The CDR3 is CASSFAGLGYEQYF. For the CDR3, the DNA is TGTGCCAGCAGCTTTGCAGGGTTGGGCTACGAGCAGTACTTC. The rearrangement uses TRBV11-2 and TRBJ2-7; D possibly corresponds to TRBD1 (5 bases). Germline values: CDR1 SGHAT, CDR2 FQNNGV. V was pared by 3 bases and J by 3 bases, with 12 bases between. CDR3 length: 14 residues.

The chain couples TRBV9 to TRBJ2-1; TRBD2 aligns across 10 bases. The germline gives CDR1 SGDLS, CDR2 YYNGEE. The junction had 9 bases not matched to a gene; V was cut back by 4 bases and J by 5 bases. The CDR3 contains 16 residues. CDR3 sequence (DNA): TGTGCCAGCAGCTCAGTGAGCGGGAGGGCCAACAATGAGCAGTTCTTC. Translation gives CASSSVSGRANNEQFF.

V is TRBV6-2 or TRBV6-3 and J is TRBJ1-1, with D possibly being TRBD1 (5 bases). V lost 1 base to trimming and J lost 6 bases, with 12 bases between them. Germline values: CDR1 MNHEY, CDR2 SVGEGT. CDR3 length equals 14 residues. The CDR3 reads CASSYFGGSAEAFF. DNA of the CDR3: TGTGCCAGCAGTTACTTCGGGGGTTCGGCTGAAGCTTTCTTT.

The V and J genes are TRBV30 and TRBJ2-3; D uncertain. Germline CDR1 and CDR2: GTSNPN and SVGIG (reference sequence). The V gene lost 3 bases and the J gene lost 2 bases, with 12 bases spanning the gap. The CDR3 has 14 amino acids. The CDR3 sequence is CAWRSKGYTDTQYF. Written as DNA, the CDR3 is TGTGCCTGGAGAAGCAAGGGATACACAGATACGCAGTATTTT.

This clonotype was picked up many times. V usage is TRBV5-1 and J usage is TRBJ2-2; possibly TRBD2 for D (6 bases). V was trimmed by 4 bases and J by 6 bases, leaving 10 bases between them. The CDR3 has 13 amino acids. The germline V gene encodes CDR1 SGHRS and CDR2 YFSETQ. The DNA for the CDR3 is TGCGCCAGCAGCATCGGGGGTCCCGGGGAGCTGTTTTTT. Translated, it gives CASSIGGPGELFF.

The chain employs TRBV5-1 and TRBJ1-1, with a tentative D call TRBD1 (6 bases). The CDR3 loop spans 16 amino acids. V lost 1 base and J 0 bases, leaving 13 bases between the germline ends. CDR1 and CDR2 from the germline V gene are SGHRS and YFSETQ. The CDR3 loop reads CASSLSRTDLNTEAFF. Written as DNA, the CDR3 is TGCGCCAGCAGCTTGAGTAGGACAGACCTGAACACTGAAGCTTTCTTT.

The V call is TRBV7-9, the J call TRBJ2-1, with 7 bases identical to TRBD1. With V trimmed by 5 bases and J by 7 bases, 8 bases remained unmatched. Germline CDR1 reads SEHNR; CDR2 reads FQNEAQ (reference sequence). This CDR3 region has 14 residues. The CDR3: CASSPVTGSNEQFF. As DNA, the CDR3 is TGTGCCAGCAGCCCGGTGACAGGGAGTAATGAGCAGTTCTTC.

For the CDR3, the DNA is TGTGCCACCAGCCCGGGGGGCAATGAGCAGTTCTTC. Translation gives CATSPGGNEQFF. The chain recombines TRBV24-1 with TRBJ2-1; 7 bases are a match to TRBD2. Germline values: CDR1 KGHDR, CDR2 SFDVKD. V gave up 7 bases and J gave up 6 bases; unmatched junction bases: 2. This CDR3 is 12 amino acids long.

There are a few counts of this clonotype. The genes are TRBV21-1 and TRBJ2-7. TRBV21-1 is labeled a pseudogene. The CDR3 totals 14 residues. CDR3 sequence: CASAKGPNAYEQYF. CDR3 nucleotides: TGTGCCAGCGCCAAGGGACCAAATGCCTACGAGCAGTACTTC.

The V gene is TRBV7-9, the J gene TRBJ1-2, with D perhaps TRBD1 (5 bases). This CDR3 region has 14 residues. The V and J ends lost 5 bases and 3 bases respectively, with 13 bases between them. Germline V gene data show CDR1 as SEHNR and CDR2 as FQNEAQ (reference sequence). This chain's CDR3 is CASSPGDSYYGYTF. In DNA form, the CDR3 reads TGTGCCAGCAGCCCAGGCGACAGTTACTATGGCTACACCTTC.

The chain links TRBV20-1 to TRBJ2-7; D is perhaps TRBD2 (5 bases). The V gene lost 3 bases and the J gene lost 0 bases, with 15 bases spanning the gap. The CDR3 spans 15 residues. Germline V gives CDR1 DFQATT, CDR2 SNEGSKA (reference sequence). The CDR3 region has the DNA TGCAGTGCTAGTCATAAGCGGCGGACCTCCTACGAGCAGTACTTC. This encodes CSASHKRRTSYEQYF.

This clonotype was seen just once. V usage is TRBV20-1 and J usage is TRBJ2-6, with D possibly TRBD2 on 5 matching bases. V was pared by 6 bases and J by 1 base, with 16 bases between. The CDR3 runs 16 residues. Per germline, CDR1 DFQATT and CDR2 SNEGSKA (reference sequence). DNA of the CDR3: TGCAGTGCCCCAAGGCCGGGAACTTCTGGGGCCAACGTCCTGACTTTC. It specifies CSAPRPGTSGANVLTF.

In its sample, this clonotype was seen a few times. The chain has TRBV5-1 and TRBJ2-2; TRBD1 agrees at 7 bases. Trimming cost V 4 bases and J 3 bases; bases outside gene matches: 6. The germline CDR1 and CDR2 sequences are SGHRS and YFSETQ. The CDR3 is made up of 15 amino acids. The CDR3 loop is CASSNGTDHTGELFF. For the CDR3, the DNA is TGCGCCAGCAGCAACGGGACAGACCACACCGGGGAGCTGTTTTTT.

The chain has TRBV20-1 and TRBJ2-7; possible D gene TRBD2, 5 bases. Trimming took 5 bases from V and 4 from J, leaving 12 bases between them. From germline, CDR1 is DFQATT and CDR2 SNEGSKA (reference sequence). The CDR3 is 12 residues long. CDR3 residues: CSALEEGYEQYF. The CDR3 DNA follows: TGCAGTGCTCTTGAAGAGGGATACGAGCAGTACTTC.

The chain employs TRBV6-6 and TRBJ1-1; 8 bases are a match to TRBD1. J was trimmed by 2 bases and V by 4 bases; bases with no gene match: 6. The CDR3 is 15 residues long. CDR1 MNHNY and CDR2 SVGAGI come from the germline V gene (reference sequence). The CDR3 sequence is CASSFIGQGNTEAFF. The CDR3 DNA is TGTGCCAGCAGTTTTATCGGACAGGGTAACACTGAAGCTTTCTTT.

This clonotype appeared many times. This chain connects TRBV9 to TRBJ1-6; 8 bases align to TRBD1. Germline V gives CDR1 SGDLS, CDR2 YYNGEE. The CDR3 runs to 15 residues. V dropped 3 bases and J dropped 7; count of bases not matched to a gene: 6. The CDR3 DNA sequence: TGTGCCAGCAGCGAGTTGGACAGGGCCAATTCACCCCTCCACTTT. Translation gives CASSELDRANSPLHF.

This clonotype has more than one count but fewer than ten. The rearrangement uses TRBV29-1 and TRBJ2-5; a weak D match, TRBD2 (6 bases). Trimming cost V 1 base and J 4 bases, with 13 bases left between them. This CDR3 region has 14 residues. CDR1 and CDR2 from the germline V gene are SQVTM and ANQGSEA. The CDR3 here is CSVEALGRTETQYF. CDR3 coding DNA: TGCAGCGTTGAAGCCCTTGGGAGGACAGAGACCCAGTACTTC.